The 31 T cell receptor beta chains below all came from one sample that was sequenced in a study of blood T cell repertoires in COVID-19. Profiling relied on immunoSEQ multiplex PCR, and the TCRdb table lists in-frame clones only, not all of them. The sample has about 300,000 clones, around 89% seen once; the top ten hold about 4.2%. The sequenced material came from peripheral blood. Receptors originate from a man between 35 and 55 years old with acute or convalescent COVID-19.

The chain recombines TRBV3-1 (or the pseudogene TRBV3-2) with TRBJ1-1; 7 positions agree with TRBD1. V lost 3 bases and J lost 3; bases outside the gene matches: 13. The CDR3 has 17 amino acids. The germline V gene encodes CDR1 LGHDT and CDR2 YNNKEL (reference sequence). For the CDR3, the DNA is TGTGCCAGCAGCCAGGGCCTTCCCACAGGGGCGCACACTGAAGCTTTCTTT. This translates into CASSQGLPTGAHTEAFF.

This chain links TRBV2 with TRBJ1-1, with TRBD1 matching 9 bases. The ends lost 6 bases at V and 4 bases at J; junction bases unmatched: 12. Germline CDR1 reads SNHLY; CDR2 reads FYNNEI. CDR3 length: 16 amino acids. The CDR3 reads CASRDLTGGHGTEAFF. CDR3 bases: TGTGCCAGCAGAGACCTGACAGGGGGACATGGCACTGAAGCTTTCTTT.

The chain uses TRBV6-1 and TRBJ2-3; 12 bases are shared with TRBD1. The germline V gene has CDR1 MNHNS and CDR2 SASEGT. The CDR3 has 15 residues. The V gene end was trimmed by 3 bases and the J gene end by 5 bases; junction bases not matched to a gene: 3. The CDR3 DNA is TGTGCCAGCAGTGAGGGACAGGGGGCTTTAGATACGCAGTATTTT. It yields the protein CASSEGQGALDTQYF.

The chain is built from TRBV12-5 and TRBJ2-3, with a weak D call TRBD1 (5 bases). V was cut by 10 bases and J by 2 bases, with 13 bases left in between. From germline, CDR1 is LGHNT and CDR2 FRNRAP. The CDR3 is 13 residues long. Here the CDR3 reads CATGSGPTDTQYF. CDR3 nucleotides: TGTGCTACCGGGTCAGGGCCCACAGATACGCAGTATTTT.

This clone has just one count. The V gene is TRBV6-1, the J gene TRBJ2-1; no clear D gene. With 1 base removed from V and 4 bases from J, the gap between germline ends came to 8 bases. From germline, CDR1 is MNHNS and CDR2 SASEGT. The CDR3 covers 14 residues. The CDR3 sequence is CASSEGQYYNEQFF. For the CDR3, the DNA is TGTGCCAGCAGTGAAGGGCAGTATTACAATGAGCAGTTCTTC.

J is TRBJ1-1 and V is TRBV7-9; no clear D. This CDR3 region has 14 residues. CDR1 SEHNR and CDR2 FQNEAQ come from the germline V gene (reference sequence). The V end lost 4 bases, the J end lost 5 bases, and 14 bases lay between the germline ends. CDR3 in amino acids: CASSWGGMLTEAFF. DNA for the CDR3: TGTGCCAGCAGCTGGGGAGGGATGTTGACTGAAGCTTTCTTT.

The V and J genes are TRBV19 and TRBJ1-2, with D unresolved. CDR3 length: 13 residues. Per germline, CDR1 LNHDA and CDR2 SQIVND (reference sequence). Trimming left V 5 bases short and J 1 base short, with 8 bases between. The DNA for the CDR3 is TGTGCCAGTAGTCTGAGAGTTAACTATGGCTACACCTTC. It codes for CASSLRVNYGYTF.

The chain recombines TRBV19 with TRBJ1-2; TRBD1 might be the D (6 bases). The CDR3 contains 14 residues. V dropped 10 bases and J dropped 3 bases, with 18 bases sitting between them. CDR1 is LNHDA, CDR2 SQIVND, per germline (reference sequence). For the CDR3, the DNA is TGTGCCACTACCAAGGGGGGGACCTACTATGGCTACACCTTC. It specifies CATTKGGTYYGYTF.

J is TRBJ2-3 and V is TRBV27; D uncertain. Germline CDR1 is MNHEY and CDR2 is SMNVEV (reference sequence). The length of the CDR3 is 12 residues. The V gene lost 5 bases and the J gene lost 6 bases, with 9 bases spanning the gap. DNA of the CDR3: TGTGCCAGCAGTCCGCCCGGGGATACGCAGTATTTT. Its translation is CASSPPGDTQYF.

V gene TRBV9 combines with J gene TRBJ2-2; 11 bases are shared with TRBD2. This CDR3 spans 16 amino acids. Looked up from germline, CDR1 is SGDLS and CDR2 is YYNGEE. The V gene end was trimmed by 4 bases and the J gene end by 6 bases; junction bases not matched to a gene: 8. This CDR3 reads CASSPNSGGASGELFF. CDR3 nucleotides: TGTGCCAGCAGCCCAAATAGCGGGGGGGCCTCCGGGGAGCTGTTTTTT. The full variable domain, in which reference TRBV9 and TRBJ2-2 provide the parts outside the CDR3, is DSGVTQTPKHLITATGQRVTLRCSPRSGDLSVYWYQQSLDQGLQFLIQYYNGEERAKGNILERFSAQQFPDLHSELNLSSLELGDSALYFCASSPNSGGASGELFFGEGSRLTVL.

The chain is built from TRBV5-1 and TRBJ2-7, with 7 bases lining up with TRBD2. The junction had 10 bases not matched to a gene; V was cut back by 2 bases and J by 2 bases. The CDR3 contains 16 residues. Looked up from germline, CDR1 is SGHRS and CDR2 is YFSETQ. The CDR3 loop reads CASSFTTAGPTYEQYF. The DNA of the CDR3 is TGCGCCAGCAGCTTTACTACAGCGGGACCCACCTACGAGCAGTACTTC.

This rearrangement joins TRBV2 to TRBJ2-1; D is uncertain. Trimming cost V 5 bases and J 2 bases, with 13 bases left between them. From germline, CDR1 is SNHLY and CDR2 FYNNEI. CDR3 length: 15 amino acids. For the CDR3, the DNA is TGTGCCAGCAGTATGACATCTTCTGCCTACAATGAGCAGTTCTTC. It encodes CASSMTSSAYNEQFF.

This chain joins TRBV7-9 and TRBJ1-6, with D uncertain. The germline V and J ends were trimmed by 5 bases and 3 bases, with 8 bases remaining between them. The CDR3 consists of 14 residues. The germline CDR1 and CDR2 sequences are SEHNR and FQNEAQ (reference sequence). CDR3: CASSPSDYNSPLHF. The CDR3 region has the DNA TGTGCCAGCAGCCCTTCAGACTATAATTCACCCCTCCACTTT.

This clone was seen just once. The chain combines TRBV12-3 or TRBV12-4 with TRBJ1-2; no firm D call. V gave up 3 bases and J gave up 7 bases, with 9 bases separating them. The CDR3 totals 12 residues. This chain's CDR3 is CASSFFGSGYTF. CDR3 nucleotides: TGTGCCAGCAGTTTCTTTGGCTCTGGCTACACCTTC.

This chain links TRBV19 with TRBJ1-1; D might be TRBD1 (5 bases). Germline CDR1 LNHDA, CDR2 SQIVND (reference sequence). V lost 5 bases, J lost 4 bases, and 14 bases lay in between. The CDR3 totals 14 residues. The DNA for the CDR3 is TGTGCCAGTAGTGCCGGGACTCAGGGCACTGAAGCTTTCTTT. This codes for CASSAGTQGTEAFF.

The chain uses TRBV27 and TRBJ1-1; unclear D gene. The CDR3 has 11 residues. V gave up 6 bases and J gave up 5 bases, with 7 bases separating them. Germline V gene sequence: CDR1 MNHEY, CDR2 SMNVEV (reference sequence). The CDR3 here is CASSGGTEAFF. CDR3 coding DNA: TGTGCCAGCAGCGGAGGGACTGAAGCTTTCTTT.

The V gene is TRBV10-3, the J gene TRBJ2-3; D uncertain. The CDR3 is 13 amino acids. The germline V gene has CDR1 ENHRY and CDR2 SYGVKD. The V end was cut by 0 bases, the J end by 3 bases, with 4 bases between. CDR3 sequence reads: CAISESATDTQYF. In nucleotides, the CDR3 is TGTGCCATCAGTGAGTCGGCTACAGATACGCAGTATTTT.

This sequence joins TRBV6-4 and TRBJ2-3; TRBD2 aligns across 9 bases. Germline loops: CDR1 MRHNA, CDR2 SNTAGT. The CDR3 covers 18 residues. J lost 8 bases, V lost 2 bases, and 17 bases had no gene match. This chain's CDR3 is CASSDGTRLAAVRVTQYF. Here the CDR3 DNA reads TGTGCCAGCAGTGACGGAACGAGACTAGCGGCCGTCCGTGTTACGCAGTATTTT.

The genes are TRBV5-1 and TRBJ1-4; 8 bases are a match to TRBD1. This CDR3 contains 13 residues. With 4 bases clipped from V and 10 bases from J, the junction kept 6 bases outside the gene matches. Per germline, CDR1 SGHRS and CDR2 YFSETQ. CDR3: CASSQGTGGKLFF. The CDR3 DNA reads as TGCGCCAGCAGCCAAGGGACAGGCGGAAAACTGTTTTTT.

The CDR3 region is CASSSLWGRRYTF. The CDR3 nucleotides read TGTGCCAGCAGCTCACTCTGGGGCAGAAGGTACACCTTC. This chain connects TRBV5-6 to TRBJ1-2, with D possibly matching TRBD1 (5 bases). Germline CDR1 is SGHDT and CDR2 is YYEEEE. The CDR3 covers 13 residues. Trimming cost V 3 bases and J 11 bases, with 17 bases left between them.

This chain joins TRBV11-2 and TRBJ1-3; no reliable D call. The CDR3 has 17 residues. From germline, CDR1 is SGHAT and CDR2 FQNNGV. Trimming cost V 7 bases and J 0 bases, with 19 bases left between them. DNA for the CDR3: TGTGCCAGCACCCTAGAGTCCCCCGTTAGCTCTGGAAACACCATATATTTT. Amino acids: CASTLESPVSSGNTIYF.

This clone was seen more than once but under ten times. This chain joins TRBV7-3 and TRBJ2-1; TRBD2 aligns across 16 bases. CDR3 size: 14 residues. The V gene end was trimmed by 5 bases and the J gene end by 14 bases; junction bases not matched to a gene: 6. Germline V lookup: CDR1 SGHTA, CDR2 FQGTGA. The CDR3: CASSLGLAGGPEFF. Written as DNA, the CDR3 is TGTGCCAGCAGCCTGGGACTAGCGGGGGGGCCGGAGTTCTTC.

In its sample, this clone was seen a few times. The V call is TRBV6-2 or TRBV6-3, the J call TRBJ1-5; 7 positions agree with TRBD1. The germline gives CDR1 MNHEY, CDR2 SVGEGT. CDR3 length: 14 residues. The J segment lost 6 bases and the V segment lost 2 bases, leaving 4 bases of the junction unmatched. CDR3 loop: CASSYEGASQPQHF. CDR3 DNA: TGTGCCAGCAGTTACGAGGGGGCTAGTCAGCCCCAGCATTTT.

The rearrangement uses TRBV11-2 and TRBJ1-2; 10 nucleotides align to TRBD1. V was clipped by 5 bases and J by 3 bases; unmatched bases: 9. The CDR3 spans 16 residues. Germline V gives CDR1 SGHAT, CDR2 FQNNGV. CDR3 sequence: CASSTGQGVFDYGYTF. CDR3 DNA: TGTGCCAGCAGCACCGGACAGGGGGTGTTTGACTATGGCTACACCTTC.

In the case of this clone: Other DNA sequences in this specimen translate into the identical CDR3. The genes are TRBV5-1 and TRBJ2-2; weak D call: TRBD2 (5 bases). This CDR3 contains 15 residues. V was shortened by 2 bases and J by 3 bases, with 11 bases between the two germline ends. Germline CDR1 and CDR2: SGHRS and YFSETQ. Here the CDR3 reads CASSLGGGDTGELFF. CDR3 nucleotide sequence: TGCGCCAGCAGCTTAGGAGGTGGCGACACCGGGGAGCTGTTTTTT.

In this sample, this clone turned up once. V is TRBV11-2 and J is TRBJ2-3; perhaps TRBD2 as D (6 bases). Per the germline V gene, CDR1 is SGHAT and CDR2 is FQNNGV. V lost 4 bases, J lost 3 bases, and 26 bases lay in between. The CDR3 length is 19 residues. DNA of the CDR3: TGTGCCAGCAGCTCTCTAAGCGGGTCGCCCTGGGCGGGGACAGATACGCAGTATTTT. As protein: CASSSLSGSPWAGTDTQYF.

V and J are TRBV2 and TRBJ1-4; TRBD1 matches 11 bases. The CDR3 spans 15 residues. Germline-derived CDR1 and CDR2 are SNHLY and FYNNEI. V was clipped by 6 bases and J by 6 bases; unmatched bases: 6. DNA for the CDR3: TGTGCCAGCAGCGGGACAGGGGGTCCACATGAAAAACTGTTTTTT. Encoded protein: CASSGTGGPHEKLFF.

This clone was recorded only once. The chain has TRBV2 and TRBJ1-4; D may be TRBD1 (6 bases). The CDR3 has 13 residues. CDR1 is SNHLY and CDR2 is FYNNEI in the germline V gene. Deletions cut 8 bases from V and 5 bases from J, with 12 bases between. The CDR3 nucleotides are TGTGCCAGCCATGGACAGCTCAATGAAAAACTGTTTTTT. It encodes CASHGQLNEKLFF.

The chain recombines TRBV27 with TRBJ1-1; no clear D gene. The CDR3 totals 13 residues. Trimming removed 8 bases at V and 1 base at J, with 11 bases between. The germline CDR1 and CDR2 sequences are MNHEY and SMNVEV (reference sequence). In DNA, the CDR3 is TGTGCCAGCCAGTTCGGGAAGAACACTGAAGCTTTCTTT. The encoded protein is CASQFGKNTEAFF.

The chain links TRBV25-1 to TRBJ1-1; no firm D call. Trimming cost V 3 bases and J 10 bases, with 9 bases left between them. The CDR3 totals 11 residues. Germline assignment: CDR1 MGHDK and CDR2 SYGVNS. The CDR3 here is CASSDGVLAFF. CDR3 in DNA: TGTGCCAGCAGTGACGGGGTCCTAGCTTTCTTT.

V and J are TRBV7-9 and TRBJ2-3; 7 bases are shared with TRBD1. With V trimmed by 5 bases and J by 6 bases, 8 bases remained unmatched. The CDR3 has 14 residues. Germline V lookup: CDR1 SEHNR, CDR2 FQNEAQ (reference sequence). The CDR3 sequence: CASSNDRVDDTQYF. CDR3 nucleotides: TGTGCCAGCAGCAACGACAGGGTGGATGATACGCAGTATTTT.